This T cell receptor beta chain is from a study of resident and recirculating memory T cells in vitiligo (dated by TCRdb to the late 2010s). Describing the broader study: The study took epidermis from shave biopsies of two lesional and two nonlesional sites, plus PBMCs, from each of a few stable vitiligo patients for TCR beta sequencing. Human TCR beta sequencing was used to test whether specific clones in lesional vitiligo skin differed from clones in nonlesional skin and blood. Without cell sorting, samples were homogenized immediately before genomic DNA was extracted using the Qiagen DNeasy Blood & Tissue Kit.

Broader findings and caveats from the paper: Working out how much the T cell clones identified in the vitiligo lesions and the human Trm versus Tcm pools each contribute will require future mechanistic studies. Overlap and correlation analysis showed no significant repertoire overlap between biopsies except for each lesion with itself, even within a single patient. Clonality was not the same from one vitiligo lesion to another, and no unique dominant TCR clone turned up. TCR sequences were not shared across biopsy sites or across patients, which suggests that different T cell clones infiltrate different lesions, a pattern described as private specificity.

The CDR1 and CDR2 encoded by the germline V gene are SGHRS and YFSETQ. The junction shows trimming of 1 base on V and 2 bases on J, plus 16 bases between the germline ends. The CDR3 goes from the cysteine to the phenylalanine over 16 residues. The only DNA kept is the CDR3, 48 bases in frame from the first base. A patient's vitiligo counted as stable when the lesions had not changed at all during the previous 6 months. To count as stable, patients also needed to show no confetti depigmentation, which is a clinical sign of active vitiligo. Any patient who had received treatment in the previous three months was excluded. PBMCs were isolated from heparinized blood by Ficoll density gradient centrifugation and were subsequently flash-frozen. With regard to this clone: There is no known antigen for this receptor. No base-level quality is on record; no much larger clone is a single base apart.

The immunoSEQ hsTCRB kit was used to amplify TCR beta chains from the genomic DNA. The immunoSEQ service sequenced the TCR beta libraries on an Illumina MiSeq instrument. Per the original workflow: Repertoire data were analyzed with the immunoSEQ Analyzer. TCRdb provides this immuneACCESS table in a form limited to in-frame rearrangements. Some clones are lacking; in checked studies, under half of them reflect an unresolved V gene, and why the rest are absent is not known. V and J calls plus clone size are reproduced from that table; the DNA served to infer D and trimming. Here the sample has about 76,000 clones; about 90% occur a single time. Roughly 5.1% of the sample comes from the top ten.

The material sequenced was blood. The source is a male donor with vitiligo. The chain couples TRBV5-1 to TRBJ2-7; a weak D assignment points to TRBD1 (6 bases agree). This receptor has the CDR3 CASSLRQGTIPYEQYF. DNA sequence: TGCGCCAGCAGCTTGAGGCAGGGGACAATCCCCTACGAGCAGTACTTC.